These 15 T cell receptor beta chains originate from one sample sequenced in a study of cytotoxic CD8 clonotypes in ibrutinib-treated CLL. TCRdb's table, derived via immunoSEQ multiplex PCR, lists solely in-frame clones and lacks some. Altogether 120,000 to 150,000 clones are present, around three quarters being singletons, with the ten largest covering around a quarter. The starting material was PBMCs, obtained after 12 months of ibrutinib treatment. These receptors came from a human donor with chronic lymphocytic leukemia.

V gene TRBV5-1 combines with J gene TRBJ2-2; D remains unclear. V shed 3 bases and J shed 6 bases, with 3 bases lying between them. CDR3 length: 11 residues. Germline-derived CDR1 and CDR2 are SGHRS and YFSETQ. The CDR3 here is CASSYAGELFF. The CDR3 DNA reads TGCGCCAGCAGCTATGCCGGGGAGCTGTTTTTT. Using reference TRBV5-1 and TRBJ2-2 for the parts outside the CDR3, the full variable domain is KAGVTQTPRYLIKTRGQQVTLSCSPISGHRSVSWYQQTPGQGLQFLFEYFSETQRNKGNFPGRFSGRQFSNSRSEMNVSTLELGDSALYLCASSYAGELFFGEGSRLTVL.

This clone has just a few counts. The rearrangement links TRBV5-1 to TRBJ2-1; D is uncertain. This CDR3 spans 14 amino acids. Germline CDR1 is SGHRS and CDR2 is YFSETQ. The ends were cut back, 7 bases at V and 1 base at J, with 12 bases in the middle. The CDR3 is CASLSASSYNEQFF. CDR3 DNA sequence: TGCGCCAGCCTCTCGGCTAGTTCCTACAATGAGCAGTTCTTC.

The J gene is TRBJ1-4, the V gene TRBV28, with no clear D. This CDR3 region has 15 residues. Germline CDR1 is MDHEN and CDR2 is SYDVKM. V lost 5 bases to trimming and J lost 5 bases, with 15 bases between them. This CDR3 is CASSTAAGRNEKLFF. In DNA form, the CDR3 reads TGTGCCAGCAGTACCGCGGCAGGCCGAAATGAAAAACTGTTTTTT.

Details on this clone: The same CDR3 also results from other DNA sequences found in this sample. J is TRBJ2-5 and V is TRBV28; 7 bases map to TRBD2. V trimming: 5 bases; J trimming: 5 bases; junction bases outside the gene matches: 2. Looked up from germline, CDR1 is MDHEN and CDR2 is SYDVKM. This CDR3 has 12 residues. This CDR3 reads CASSSGVETQYF. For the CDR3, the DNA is TGTGCCAGCAGTAGCGGGGTTGAGACCCAGTACTTC.

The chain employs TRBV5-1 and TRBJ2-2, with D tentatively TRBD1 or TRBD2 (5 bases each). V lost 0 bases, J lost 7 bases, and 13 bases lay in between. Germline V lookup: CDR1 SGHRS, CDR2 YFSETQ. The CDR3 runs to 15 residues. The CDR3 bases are TGCGCCAGCAGCTTGGAGTCCGGGGCCATCGGGGAGCTGTTTTTT. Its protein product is CASSLESGAIGELFF.

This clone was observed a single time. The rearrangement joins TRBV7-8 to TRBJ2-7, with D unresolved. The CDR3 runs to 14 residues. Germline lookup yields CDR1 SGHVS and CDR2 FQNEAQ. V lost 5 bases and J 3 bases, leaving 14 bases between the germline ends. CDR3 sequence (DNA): TGTGCCAGCAGCGTGACCTCATGGGGCTACGAGCAGTACTTC. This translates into CASSVTSWGYEQYF.

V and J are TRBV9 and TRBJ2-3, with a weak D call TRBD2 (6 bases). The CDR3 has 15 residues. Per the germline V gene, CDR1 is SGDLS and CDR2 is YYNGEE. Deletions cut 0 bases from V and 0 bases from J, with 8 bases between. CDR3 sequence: CASSVGGVSTDTQYF. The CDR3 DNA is TGTGCCAGCAGCGTAGGCGGGGTTAGCACAGATACGCAGTATTTT.

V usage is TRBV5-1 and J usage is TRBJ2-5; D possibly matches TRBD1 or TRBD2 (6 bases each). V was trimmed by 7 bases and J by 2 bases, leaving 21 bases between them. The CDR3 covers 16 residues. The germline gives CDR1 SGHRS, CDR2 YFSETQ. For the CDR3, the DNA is TGCGCCAGCGCCAAGACGACGGGGGCCACTCAAGAGACCCAGTACTTC. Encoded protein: CASAKTTGATQETQYF.

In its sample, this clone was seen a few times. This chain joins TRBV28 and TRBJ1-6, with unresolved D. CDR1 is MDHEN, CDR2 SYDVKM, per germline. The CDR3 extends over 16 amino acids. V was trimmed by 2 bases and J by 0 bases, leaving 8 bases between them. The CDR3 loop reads CASSLKFSSYNSPLHF. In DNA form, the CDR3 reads TGTGCCAGCAGTTTAAAGTTTAGCTCCTATAATTCACCCCTCCACTTT.

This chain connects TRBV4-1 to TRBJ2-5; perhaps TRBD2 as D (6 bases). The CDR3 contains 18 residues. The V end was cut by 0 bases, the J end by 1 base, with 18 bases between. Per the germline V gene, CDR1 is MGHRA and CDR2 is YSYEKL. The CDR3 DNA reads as TGCGCCAGCAGCCAAGATACTAGCCCCTGGTTAGGCCAAGAGACCCAGTACTTC. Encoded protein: CASSQDTSPWLGQETQYF.

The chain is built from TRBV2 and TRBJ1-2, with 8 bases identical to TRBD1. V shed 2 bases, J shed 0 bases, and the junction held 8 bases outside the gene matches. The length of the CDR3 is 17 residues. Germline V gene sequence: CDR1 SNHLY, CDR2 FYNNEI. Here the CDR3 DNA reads TGTGCCAGCAGTGAATGGCAGGGGGCGGTCTCTAACTATGGCTACACCTTC. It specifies CASSEWQGAVSNYGYTF.

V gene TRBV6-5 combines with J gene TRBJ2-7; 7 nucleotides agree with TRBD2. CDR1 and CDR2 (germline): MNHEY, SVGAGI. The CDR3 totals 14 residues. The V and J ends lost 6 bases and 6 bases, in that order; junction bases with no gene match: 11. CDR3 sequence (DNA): TGTGCCAGCAGAGACAAGGGACTACTCTCCGAGCAGTACTTC. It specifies CASRDKGLLSEQYF.

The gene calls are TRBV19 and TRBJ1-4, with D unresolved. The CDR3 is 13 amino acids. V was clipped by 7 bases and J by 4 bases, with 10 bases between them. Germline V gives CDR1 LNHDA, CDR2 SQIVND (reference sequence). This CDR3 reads CASNEQLNEKLFF. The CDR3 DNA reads TGTGCCAGTAACGAACAGCTTAATGAAAAACTGTTTTTT. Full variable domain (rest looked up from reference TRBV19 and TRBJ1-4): DGGITQSPKYLFRKEGQNVTLSCEQNLNHDAMYWYRQDPGQGLRLIYYSQIVNDFQKGDIAEGYSVSREKKESFPLTVTSAQKNPTAFYLCASNEQLNEKLFFGSGTQLSVL.

CDR3 sequence (DNA): TGTGCCAGCAGCCCCCTGGGACTAGCGGGAGGAGGAGATACGCAGTATTTT. Protein: CASSPLGLAGGGDTQYF. This chain uses TRBV9 with TRBJ2-3; TRBD2 matches 15 bases. The CDR3 consists of 17 residues. The V segment lost 4 bases and the J segment 5 bases; nucleotides outside the gene matches: 8. CDR1 is SGDLS, CDR2 YYNGEE, per germline.

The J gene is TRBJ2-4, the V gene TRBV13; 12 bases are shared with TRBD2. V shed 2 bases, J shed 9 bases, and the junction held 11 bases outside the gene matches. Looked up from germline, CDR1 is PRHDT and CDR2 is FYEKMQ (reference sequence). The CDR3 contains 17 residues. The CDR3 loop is CASSLRPTSGSRSIQYF. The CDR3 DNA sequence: TGTGCCAGCAGCTTACGGCCGACTAGCGGGAGTAGAAGCATTCAGTACTTC.